This T cell receptor (beta chain) is from a study of STAT5B mutations in CD4+ large granular lymphocyte leukemia. Overall study: Among healthy donors, a particular HLA allele went with more CDR3 'QG' motifs. Study-level points and caveats: No patients shared main leukemic clonotypes, though about 24% appeared at low frequency elsewhere.

The survey-level immunoSEQ assay was used. The assay was immunoSEQ multiplex PCR, and TCRdb's table has in-frame clones only and misses some. This table has under 35,000 clones, around 76% appearing once. On this clone itself: The antigen remains undetermined.

Germline V lookup: CDR1 LGHNA, CDR2 YSLEER. The ends lost 4 bases at V and 4 bases at J; junction bases unmatched: 6. The CDR3 is 15 amino acids. Input material: CD4+ T cells from blood buffy coats. This sequence joins TRBV4-3 and TRBJ2-1; 8 bases agree with TRBD2. The clonotype comes from a human donor in good health. This chain's CDR3 is CASSLRLAPYNEQFF. CDR3 coding DNA: TGCGCCAGCAGCCTCCGACTAGCGCCGTACAATGAGCAGTTCTTC.